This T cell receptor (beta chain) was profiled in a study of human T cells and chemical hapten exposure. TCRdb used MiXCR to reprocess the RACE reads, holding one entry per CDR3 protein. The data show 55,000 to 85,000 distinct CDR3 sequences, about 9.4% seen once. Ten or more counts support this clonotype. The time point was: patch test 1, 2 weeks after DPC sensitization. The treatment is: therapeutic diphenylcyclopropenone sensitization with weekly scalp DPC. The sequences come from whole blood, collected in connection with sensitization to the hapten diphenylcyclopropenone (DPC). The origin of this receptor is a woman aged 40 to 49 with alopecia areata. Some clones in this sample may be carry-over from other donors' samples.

CDR3 nucleotides: TGTGCCAGCAGTCCCGCCGGACTAGCGGGGGGCTACGAGCAGTACTTC. It translates to CASSPAGLAGGYEQYF. The V gene is TRBV28, the J gene TRBJ2-7; 14 nucleotides agree with TRBD2. The length of the CDR3 is 16 residues. Germline CDR1 MDHEN, CDR2 SYDVKM. J lost 3 bases, V lost 5 bases, and 6 bases had no gene match.